This TCR beta chain is drawn from a study of molecular identifiers for immune sequencing clone quantification. This clonotype has more than one count but fewer than ten. TCRdb re-called the PCR reads with MiXCR, one entry per CDR3 protein. Of about 330,000 distinct CDR3 sequences listed, roughly 23% are singletons. This TCR derives from a human donor in good health. Some libraries in this study had Jurkat cell RNA spiked in. Sequencing input: naive CD8+ T cells from blood, with Jurkat cell RNA spiked in. Subset here: FACS-sorted CD8+CD4-CCR7+CD45RA+ naive T cells.

The CDR3 bases are TGTGCCATCAGTGATGGTGGGGGAACAGATACGCAGTATTTT. Translated: CAISDGGGTDTQYF. The chain employs TRBV10-3 and TRBJ2-3; either TRBD1 or TRBD2 may fit D (5 bases each). The germline V and J ends were trimmed by 3 bases and 3 bases, with 10 bases remaining between them. This CDR3 has 14 residues. In germline, CDR1 is ENHRY, CDR2 SYGVKD.